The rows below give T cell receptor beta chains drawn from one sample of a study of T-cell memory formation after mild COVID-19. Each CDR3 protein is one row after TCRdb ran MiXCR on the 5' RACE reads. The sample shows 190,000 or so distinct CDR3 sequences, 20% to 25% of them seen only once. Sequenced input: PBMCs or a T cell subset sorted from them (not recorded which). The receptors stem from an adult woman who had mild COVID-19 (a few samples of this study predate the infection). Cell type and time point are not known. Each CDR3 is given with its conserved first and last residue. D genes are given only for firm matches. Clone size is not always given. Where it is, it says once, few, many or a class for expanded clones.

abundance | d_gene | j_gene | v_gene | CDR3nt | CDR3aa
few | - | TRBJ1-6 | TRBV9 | TGTGCCAGCAGCGTAGACCCAGGGGACAATTCACCCCTCCACTTT | CASSVDPGDNSPLHF
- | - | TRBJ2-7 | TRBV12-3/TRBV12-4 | TGTGCCAGCAGGGAAGACACCCGGCACTACGAGCAGTACTTC | CASREDTRHYEQYF
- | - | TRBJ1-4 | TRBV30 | TGTGCCTTCCTCCTTATCGGGGTTTATAATGAAAAACTGTTTTTT | CAFLLIGVYNEKLFF
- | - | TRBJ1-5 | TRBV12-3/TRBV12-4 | TGTGCCAGCAGTGACCCTTATCAGCCCCAGCATTTT | CASSDPYQPQHF
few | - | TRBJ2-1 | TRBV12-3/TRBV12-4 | TGTGCCAGCACCTTTAGTGGTGAGCAGTTCTTC | CASTFSGEQFF
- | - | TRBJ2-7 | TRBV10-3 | TGTGCCATCAGTGAGGCCGCAGGGTCCTACTCCTACGAGCAGTACTTC | CAISEAAGSYSYEQYF
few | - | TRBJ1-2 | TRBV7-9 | TGTGCCAGCAGCTTAGCGTCGGAAGTCTTCTATGGCTACACCTTC | CASSLASEVFYGYTF
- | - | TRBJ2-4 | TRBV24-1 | TGTGCCACCAGTGATCCGGGAAGGGATGCCAAAAACATTCAGTACTTC | CATSDPGRDAKNIQYF
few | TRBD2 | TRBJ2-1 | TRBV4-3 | TGCGCCAGCAGCCAAGATCGACTAGCGGGAGGGTCCGGATCCCCACAGTTCTTC | CASSQDRLAGGSGSPQFF
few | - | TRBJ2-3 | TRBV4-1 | TGCGCCAGCAGCCTGTACAACACAGATACGCAGTATTTT | CASSLYNTDTQYF
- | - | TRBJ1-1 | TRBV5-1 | TGCGCCAGCAGCTCGACAGCCGAAGCTTTCTTT | CASSSTAEAFF
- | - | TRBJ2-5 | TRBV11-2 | TGTGCCAGCAGCTTAGAGACGACGGAGACCCAGTACTTC | CASSLETTETQYF
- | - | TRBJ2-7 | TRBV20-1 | TGCAGTGCTAGAGGACCGAACTACGAGCAGTACTTC | CSARGPNYEQYF
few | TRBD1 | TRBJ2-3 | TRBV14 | TGTGCCAGCAGCTTCCCGGGACAGGGAGAGGGCACAGATACGCAGTATTTT | CASSFPGQGEGTDTQYF
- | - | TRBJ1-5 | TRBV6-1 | TGTGCCAGCAGTGACAGGGGCTGGCAGCCCCAGCATTTT | CASSDRGWQPQHF
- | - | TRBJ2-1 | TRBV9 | TGTGCCAGCAGCGGAGACAGTCCCCGGGCGTATGAGCAGTTCTTC | CASSGDSPRAYEQFF
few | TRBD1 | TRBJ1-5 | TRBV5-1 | TGCGCCAGCAGCTTGGGACAGGGGTTAGATCAGCCCCAGCATTTT | CASSLGQGLDQPQHF
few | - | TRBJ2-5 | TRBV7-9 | TGTGCCAGCAGCAACTACAGGGACTTCCAAGAGACCCAGTACTTC | CASSNYRDFQETQYF
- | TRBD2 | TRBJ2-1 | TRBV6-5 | TGTGCCAGCAGTTTTCGACTAGCGGGGGCCAATGAGCAGTTCTTC | CASSFRLAGANEQFF
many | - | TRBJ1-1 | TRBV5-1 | TGCGCCAGCAGGTTCGGCGGGTACACTGAAGCTTTCTTT | CASRFGGYTEAFF
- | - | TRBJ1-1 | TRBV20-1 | TGCAGTGCTAGAGACGCCCGGGGGAGGAACACTGAAGCTTTCTTT | CSARDARGRNTEAFF
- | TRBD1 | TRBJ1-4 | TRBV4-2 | TGTGCCAGCAGGAGTTCCCCGGACAGGGTATGGAATGAAAAACTGTTTTTT | CASRSSPDRVWNEKLFF
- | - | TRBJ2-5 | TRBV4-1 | TGCGCCAGCAGCCAATTGGCGGAAGAGACCCAGTACTTC | CASSQLAEETQYF
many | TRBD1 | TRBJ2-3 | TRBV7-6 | TGTGCCAGCAGCTTGGGACAGGGGACTTGGAGAACAGATACGCAGTATTTT | CASSLGQGTWRTDTQYF
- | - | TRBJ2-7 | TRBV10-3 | TGTGCCATCAGTGATTCGACAGGACCCTACGAGCAGTACTTC | CAISDSTGPYEQYF
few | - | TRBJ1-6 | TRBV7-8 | TGTGCCAGCGCGACAGGCGCGAACTATAATTCACCCCTCCACTTT | CASATGANYNSPLHF
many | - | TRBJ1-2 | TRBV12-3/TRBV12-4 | TGTGCCAGCAGTTTAATTATTGATATCCCCACGGGCTACACCTTC | CASSLIIDIPTGYTF
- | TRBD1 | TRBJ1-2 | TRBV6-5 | TGTGCCAGCAGTCCCCGGGACAGGCTCTATGGCTACACCTTC | CASSPRDRLYGYTF
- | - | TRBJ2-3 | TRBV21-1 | TGTGCCATCACCGGGGACCCGAGCACAGATACGCAGTATTTT | CAITGDPSTDTQYF
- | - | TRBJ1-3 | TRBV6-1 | TGTGCCAGCAGTTACAGCGAGGAGAGCTCTGGAAACACCATATATTTT | CASSYSEESSGNTIYF
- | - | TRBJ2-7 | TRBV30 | TGTGCCTGGTCTTGGCAAACAGGGTATGGGGCCTACGAGCAGTACTTC | CAWSWQTGYGAYEQYF
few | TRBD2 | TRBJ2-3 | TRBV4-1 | TGCGCCAGCAGCCAAGTGGCATCCGGACTAGCGCCCACAGATACGCAGTATTTT | CASSQVASGLAPTDTQYF
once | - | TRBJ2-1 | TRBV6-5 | TGTGCCAGCAGGCCCAGGGCGGGTACCTACAATGAGCAGTTCTTC | CASRPRAGTYNEQFF
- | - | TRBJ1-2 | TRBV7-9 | TGTGCCAGCAGCAGCCGGGACGGTGACTATGGCTACACCTTC | CASSSRDGDYGYTF
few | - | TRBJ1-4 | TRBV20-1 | TGCAGTGCTAGAGATCGCAGCTTTAATGAAAAACTGTTTTTT | CSARDRSFNEKLFF
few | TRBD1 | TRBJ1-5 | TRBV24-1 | TGTGCCACTACAGGGGGCGCGCAGCCCCAGCATTTT | CATTGGAQPQHF
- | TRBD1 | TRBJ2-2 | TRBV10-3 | TGTGCCACAGGGGGCTTGAACACCGGGGAGCTGTTTTTT | CATGGLNTGELFF
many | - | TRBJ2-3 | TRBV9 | TGTGCCAGCAGCGTGGTGTTAAGCACAGATACGCAGTATTTT | CASSVVLSTDTQYF
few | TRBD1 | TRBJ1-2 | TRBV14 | TGTGCCAGCAGCCAGTGGGACAGTAACTATGGCTACACCTTC | CASSQWDSNYGYTF
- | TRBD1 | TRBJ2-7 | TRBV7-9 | TGTGCCAGCAGCTCGCGACAGGGGTCCGAGCAGTACTTC | CASSSRQGSEQYF
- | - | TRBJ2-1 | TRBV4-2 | TGTGACAGCAGCCAAGAAGGAGCCCTGAGCTCCTACAATGAGCAGTTCTTC | CDSSQEGALSSYNEQFF
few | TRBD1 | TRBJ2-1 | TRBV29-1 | TGCAGCGTGGCGACAGGGTCCTACAATGAGCAGTTCTTC | CSVATGSYNEQFF
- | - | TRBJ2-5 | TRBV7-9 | TGTGCCAGCAGCTTACCCGCCCAAGAGACCCAGTACTTC | CASSLPAQETQYF
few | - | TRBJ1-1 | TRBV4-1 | TGCGCCAGCAGCCAAGATCCTGGGGGGCAGCCTGAAGCTTTCTTT | CASSQDPGGQPEAFF
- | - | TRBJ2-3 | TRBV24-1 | TGTGCCACCAGTGATCGTGGGATTGTAGGTGTCACAGATACGCAGTATTTT | CATSDRGIVGVTDTQYF
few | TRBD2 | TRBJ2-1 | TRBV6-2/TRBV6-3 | TGTGCCAGCAGTTACTCGGCGGGAGGGCCGAATGAGCAGTTCTTC | CASSYSAGGPNEQFF
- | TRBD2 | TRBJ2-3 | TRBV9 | TGTGCCAGCAGCGTAATAGCGGGATTGGAAGATACGCAGTATTTT | CASSVIAGLEDTQYF
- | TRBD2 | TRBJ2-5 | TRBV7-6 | TGTGCCAGCAGCTTAATTCCTAGCGGGAGAAGTGTGGAGACCCAGTACTTC | CASSLIPSGRSVETQYF
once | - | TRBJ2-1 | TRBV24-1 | TGTGCCACCAGTGATTTTCCGGGGCCGGGAAATGAGCAGTTCTTC | CATSDFPGPGNEQFF
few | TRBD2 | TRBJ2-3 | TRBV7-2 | TGTGCCAGCAGCTTCCCAAGGGGGAGCGGGGGGCCAAACACAGATACGCAGTATTTT | CASSFPRGSGGPNTDTQYF
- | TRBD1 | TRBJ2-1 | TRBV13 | TGTGCCACCTCATCCGGGACAGACTACAATGAGCAGTTCTTC | CATSSGTDYNEQFF
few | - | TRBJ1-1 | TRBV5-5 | TGTGCCAGCAGCTACTACGACTTGAACACTGAAGCTTTCTTT | CASSYYDLNTEAFF
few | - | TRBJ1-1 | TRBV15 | TGTGCCACCAGCAGAGAGTCCGGAGGGAACACTGAAGCTTTCTTT | CATSRESGGNTEAFF
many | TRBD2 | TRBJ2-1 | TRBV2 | TGTGCCAGCAGGGAGGGACTAGCGGGAGGGTCCTACAATGAGCAGTTCTTC | CASREGLAGGSYNEQFF